The sequence of this T cell receptor beta chain was determined in a study of shared clonotypes between healthy human individuals. Tens of thousands of T cell genomes, or about 290 ng DNA, went into unsorted PBMC replicate PCRs. Assay: immunoSEQ multiplex PCR; the TCRdb copy retains only in-frame clones and omits some. The repertoire holds 450,000 to 500,000 clones, with approximately 82% as singletons. The study's findings and limits: The donor pool, a small one, limited the genetic and exposure-history diversity represented.

About this clone itself: The target antigen is unknown.

Donors comprised healthy HIV-negative adults lacking recent acute infections or vaccinations. The CDR3 contains 17 residues. Trimming cost V 4 bases and J 1 base, with 17 bases left between them. The germline gives CDR1 LNHDA, CDR2 SQIVND (reference sequence). The chain carries TRBV19 and TRBJ2-4, with a weak D call TRBD2 (5 bases). The TCR sequence derives from a woman aged 35 to 49 in good health. Some clones in this sample may be carry-over from other donors' samples. Sequenced: PBMCs. DNA for the CDR3: TGTGCCAGTAGTACCGGGATGGGAGAGTTTGCCAAAAACATTCAGTACTTC. Translating gives CASSTGMGEFAKNIQYF.